The clone carrying this T cell receptor beta chain appeared a few times. These data belong to a study of blood T cell repertoires in COVID-19. The repertoire was sequenced with immunoSEQ multiplex PCR; TCRdb's copy has only in-frame clones and lacks some. The table has more than 95,000 clones, roughly four fifths seen once. From germline, CDR1 is KGHDR and CDR2 SFDVKD. The CDR3 length is 14 residues. Losses at the gene ends were 7 bases for V and 2 bases for J; bases not matched to a gene: 4. The TCR was taken from a man aged 60-69 years with acute or convalescent COVID-19. This chain joins TRBV24-1 and TRBJ1-1; 9 nucleotides match TRBD1. Sequenced sample: peripheral blood. Here the CDR3 reads CATRGQGENTEAFF. In DNA, the CDR3 is TGTGCCACCAGGGGACAGGGTGAAAACACTGAAGCTTTCTTT.